Presented here are 23 T cell receptor beta chains from one specimen sequenced in a study of early T cells in non-severe SARS-CoV-2 infection. TCRdb re-derived calls from the 5' RACE reads in MiXCR, one entry per CDR3 protein. Here the sample spans 95,000 to 120,000 distinct CDR3 sequences, 12% being singletons. Input material: whole blood. Source of these receptors: an adult who was a healthcare worker with PCR-confirmed SARS-CoV-2 infection or an uninfected control (not recorded which).

The CDR3 nucleotides are TGCGCCAGCAGCCCGGACGGGACCCCCTACGAGCAGTACTTC. The encoded protein is CASSPDGTPYEQYF. The chain uses TRBV5-1 and TRBJ2-7; D could derive from TRBD1 or TRBD2 (5 bases each). This CDR3 is built from 14 residues. In germline, CDR1 is SGHRS, CDR2 YFSETQ. The V gene lost 4 bases and the J gene lost 2 bases, with 13 bases spanning the gap.

This clonotype was seen more than once but under ten times. The V and J genes are TRBV10-3 and TRBJ1-2; TRBD1 aligns across 9 bases. From germline, CDR1 is ENHRY and CDR2 SYGVKD. Trimming cost V 10 bases and J 4 bases; bases outside gene matches: 13. The CDR3 loop spans 15 amino acids. The CDR3 here is CATGDRANASYGYTF. The CDR3 DNA follows: TGTGCCACCGGGGACAGGGCAAATGCTTCCTATGGCTACACCTTC.

The sample holds many counts of this clonotype. The rearrangement joins TRBV13 to TRBJ2-7, with D hard to call. V was trimmed by 4 bases and J by 0 bases, leaving 10 bases between them. This CDR3 is built from 14 residues. Germline values: CDR1 PRHDT, CDR2 FYEKMQ (reference sequence). The CDR3 is CASSSRSDSYEQYF. DNA of the CDR3: TGTGCCAGCAGCTCCCGGTCCGACTCCTACGAGCAGTACTTC.

This clonotype was seen at least ten times. J is TRBJ2-2 and V is TRBV21-1; TRBD1 reflects the table's D call only, with no check against the DNA. TRBV21-1 is assigned pseudogene status. This CDR3 is 14 amino acids long. The CDR3: CASSTGESTGELFF. CDR3 nucleotide sequence: TGTGCCAGCAGTACAGGGGAGAGTACCGGGGAGCTGTTTTTT.

Ten or more counts support this clonotype. The CDR3 region is CASSRQGIFYEQYF. The CDR3 bases are TGTGCCAGCTCTCGACAGGGGATTTTCTACGAGCAGTACTTC. The chain recombines TRBV18 with TRBJ2-7; TRBD1 agrees at 8 bases. CDR1 KGHSH and CDR2 LQKENI come from the germline V gene. CDR3 length equals 14 residues. The V and J ends lost 6 bases and 3 bases, in that order; junction bases with no gene match: 7.

The sample holds many counts of this clonotype. J is TRBJ1-5 and V is TRBV6-6; 7 bases are a match to TRBD1. V shed 5 bases, J shed 1 base, and the junction held 5 bases outside the gene matches. The germline CDR1 and CDR2 sequences are MNHNY and SVGAGI (reference sequence). The CDR3 length is 15 residues. The CDR3 nucleotides are TGTGCCAGCAGTCGACAGGGTTCGAGCAATCAGCCCCAGCATTTT. Translated, it gives CASSRQGSSNQPQHF.

This clonotype was observed a handful of times. The chain employs TRBV15 and TRBJ1-2, with 10 nucleotides matching TRBD1. CDR1 is LNHNV and CDR2 is YYDKDF in the germline V gene (reference sequence). The CDR3 totals 16 residues. V gave up 0 bases and J gave up 2 bases; unmatched junction bases: 3. The CDR3: CATSRDRQGANYGYTF. The CDR3 DNA sequence: TGTGCCACCAGCAGAGATCGACAGGGGGCCAACTATGGCTACACCTTC.

The table lists this clonotype with many counts. V gene TRBV15 combines with J gene TRBJ2-5; D is undetermined. This CDR3 comprises 15 residues. V was shortened by 0 bases and J by 1 base, with 9 bases between the two germline ends. Germline V gene lookup returns CDR1 LNHNV and CDR2 YYDKDF (reference sequence). CDR3 bases: TGTGCCACCAGCAGAGAGGTCCTCCCCCAAGAGACCCAGTACTTC. Protein product: CATSREVLPQETQYF.

Many counts were recorded for this clonotype. Here the CDR3 DNA reads TGTGCCAGCAGTGATACGTCTCACTCCTACGAGCAGTACTTC. Translation: CASSDTSHSYEQYF. This chain uses TRBV2 with TRBJ2-7; D is unresolved. CDR1 and CDR2 from the germline V gene are SNHLY and FYNNEI. V lost 3 bases to trimming and J lost 0 bases, with 9 bases between them. The CDR3 sequence is 14 residues long.

The chain carries TRBV12-3 or TRBV12-4 and TRBJ1-4; D remains unclear. Trimming left V 4 bases short and J 5 bases short, with 14 bases between. This CDR3 comprises 15 residues. The CDR3 sequence: CASSSQRFANEKLFF. The DNA for the CDR3 is TGTGCCAGCAGTTCACAGCGCTTCGCCAATGAAAAACTGTTTTTT.

The rearrangement joins TRBV18 to TRBJ1-2; D is unresolved. Trimming pared 3 bases from V and 3 bases from J, leaving 11 bases between. In germline, CDR1 is KGHSH, CDR2 LQKENI. The CDR3 contains 14 residues. The CDR3 DNA sequence: TGTGCCAGCTCACCGGACGGTAGAGACTATGGCTACACCTTC. This encodes CASSPDGRDYGYTF.

This clonotype has just a few counts. The rearrangement uses TRBV5-1 and TRBJ2-6, with D possibly TRBD2 on 7 matching bases. The CDR3 contains 18 residues. V was clipped by 4 bases and J by 0 bases, with 17 bases between them. Germline V lookup: CDR1 SGHRS, CDR2 YFSETQ. CDR3 amino acids: CASSRGGGGSSGANVLTF. DNA for the CDR3: TGCGCCAGCAGCCGGGGAGGCGGGGGCAGCTCTGGGGCCAACGTCCTGACTTTC.

This clonotype was counted many times. This chain links TRBV29-1 with TRBJ1-1; weak D call: TRBD1 (5 bases). This CDR3 contains 12 residues. The V and J ends lost 3 bases and 10 bases respectively, with 15 bases between them. CDR1 is SQVTM, CDR2 ANQGSEA, per germline. CDR3: CSVEDHRLGAFF. The CDR3 DNA is TGCAGCGTTGAGGACCACAGGCTTGGAGCTTTCTTT.

This clonotype was picked up a small number of times. The chain carries TRBV10-2 and TRBJ1-5; D call uncertain. CDR3 length: 13 residues. Germline V CDR1 and CDR2: WSHSY, SAAADI. V was trimmed by 7 bases and J by 2 bases, leaving 9 bases between them. CDR3 DNA: TGCGCCAGCAACAGTCAGGGCAATCAGCCCCAGCATTTT. It yields the protein CASNSQGNQPQHF.

This clonotype was counted only a few times. The chain employs TRBV19 and TRBJ2-1; either TRBD1 or TRBD2 may fit D (6 bases each). Looked up from germline, CDR1 is LNHDA and CDR2 is SQIVND (reference sequence). Trimming left V 1 base short and J 8 bases short, with 9 bases between. The length of the CDR3 is 13 residues. The CDR3 is CASSIVRGDEQFF. CDR3 sequence (DNA): TGTGCCAGTAGTATAGTTAGGGGGGATGAGCAGTTCTTC.

This clonotype showed up just a few times. The chain recombines TRBV5-1 with TRBJ1-6, with unresolved D. Trimming stripped 0 bases from V and 1 base from J, with 8 bases between. The germline V gene encodes CDR1 SGHRS and CDR2 YFSETQ. The CDR3 has 16 residues. The CDR3 here is CASSLAGSSYNSPLHF. The DNA of the CDR3 is TGCGCCAGCAGCTTGGCGGGGAGTTCCTATAATTCACCCCTCCACTTT.

This chain uses TRBV20-1 with TRBJ1-2, with 9 positions matching TRBD1. There are 16 residues in the CDR3. The junction had 18 bases not matched to a gene; V was cut back by 5 bases and J by 8 bases. CDR1 is DFQATT and CDR2 is SNEGSKA in the germline V gene (reference sequence). CDR3 region: CSAALPATGQGRGYTF. The CDR3 DNA reads TGCAGTGCTGCCCTCCCCGCGACGGGACAGGGCAGAGGCTACACCTTC.

Notes on this clonotype: The conserved final phenylalanine or tryptophan is absent from the CDR3, which likely points to a read error. It is unclear where the CDR3 begins or ends on the DNA, so no DNA is shown, and the CDR3 is as TCRdb lists it. The chain is built from TRBV28 and TRBJ1-2; the D call TRBD1 from the table was never checked on the DNA. The CDR3 is 13 residues long, ends included. Germline V lookup: CDR1 MDHEN, CDR2 SYDVKM. The CDR3 is CASSLAGQGPLSL.

This clonotype has just a few counts. The chain recombines TRBV20-1 with TRBJ1-3; D gene unclear. Germline CDR1 and CDR2: DFQATT and SNEGSKA (reference sequence). CDR3 length equals 15 residues. The V and J ends lost 0 bases and 0 bases respectively, with 9 bases between them. The CDR3 coding sequence is TGCAGTGCTAGAGAAGGGCGGATCTCTGGAAACACCATATATTTT. Encoded protein: CSAREGRISGNTIYF.

This clonotype was detected only a few times. The chain couples TRBV12-3 or TRBV12-4 to TRBJ2-7, with D possibly called TRBD1 or TRBD2 (5 bases each). The V and J ends lost 6 bases and 9 bases respectively, with 24 bases between them. The CDR3 length is 15 residues. CDR3 nucleotides: TGTGCCAGCAGGACCCTTGGGACCGCCGCCGGCGGGCAGTACTTC. This encodes CASRTLGTAAGGQYF.

On this clonotype itself: The junction differs from germline at one of its ends, possibly a read error. V is TRBV12-3 or TRBV12-4 and J is TRBJ1-6, with D possibly matching TRBD1 (6 bases). This CDR3 is 15 amino acids long. The CDR3 region is CTSSLRGVNNSPLHF. The CDR3 nucleotides are TGTACCAGCAGTTTGAGGGGGGTTAATAATTCACCCCTCCACTTT.

This clonotype appeared a few times. The chain has TRBV6-5 and TRBJ2-2; 7 bases are shared with TRBD1. From germline, CDR1 is MNHEY and CDR2 SVGAGI. The ends lost 0 bases at V and 1 base at J; junction bases unmatched: 2. The CDR3 consists of 16 residues. The chain's CDR3 is CASSYSWTGNTGELFF. DNA for the CDR3: TGTGCCAGCAGTTACTCCTGGACAGGGAACACCGGGGAGCTGTTTTTT.

The chain combines TRBV3-1 with TRBJ2-5, with no clear D. V was pared by 1 base and J by 5 bases, with 11 bases between. The CDR3 covers 14 residues. Per germline, CDR1 LGHDT and CDR2 YNNKEL (reference sequence). DNA of the CDR3: TGTGCCAGCAGCCAAGCGGTTAGTTTCGAGACCCAGTACTTC. This encodes CASSQAVSFETQYF.